These T cell receptor beta chains were read from a single sample in a study of T-cell memory formation after mild COVID-19. TCRdb re-derived calls from the 5' RACE reads in MiXCR, one entry per CDR3 protein. This sample has approximately 350,000 distinct CDR3 sequences, with around 27% found just once. The sample taken for sequencing was PBMCs or a T cell subset sorted from them (not recorded which). The receptor set was obtained from an adult woman who had mild COVID-19 (a few samples of this study predate the infection). Cell type and time point are not known. The CDR3 runs from the conserved cysteine through the conserved F or W. D genes are given only for firm matches. A row's size may be missing; if present it is once, few, many or a size class.

J gene | V gene | D gene | clone size | CDR3 protein | CDR3 DNA
TRBJ1-1 | TRBV7-9 | . | many | CASSPIKGTEAFF | TGTGCCAGCAGCCCCATAAAGGGCACTGAAGCTTTCTTT
TRBJ1-5 | TRBV7-6 | . | . | CASSSMPHQPQHF | TGTGCCAGCAGCTCGATGCCTCATCAGCCCCAGCATTTT
TRBJ2-1 | TRBV12-3/TRBV12-4 | TRBD2 | few | CASSMGLAHNNEQFF | TGTGCCAGCAGTATGGGACTAGCGCATAACAATGAGCAGTTCTTC
TRBJ2-2 | TRBV4-1 | . | . | CASSQEFTGRGELFF | TGCGCCAGCAGCCAAGAATTTACAGGGCGCGGGGAGCTGTTTTTT
TRBJ1-1 | TRBV15 | . | . | CATSRVKGLSLMNTEAFF | TGTGCCACCAGCAGAGTAAAGGGACTGAGTCTTATGAACACTGAAGCTTTCTTT
TRBJ2-7 | TRBV29-1 | . | . | CSVALRGGYEQYF | TGCAGCGTTGCTCTCAGGGGAGGTTACGAGCAGTACTTC
TRBJ2-7 | TRBV30 | . | . | CAWSAPGLRSYEQYF | TGTGCCTGGAGTGCCCCCGGGCTCAGGTCCTACGAGCAGTACTTC
TRBJ2-5 | TRBV6-2/TRBV6-3 | . | . | CASSSLRDPGTQYF | TGTGCCAGCAGTTCCTTAAGAGACCCGGGGACCCAGTACTTC
TRBJ2-7 | TRBV6-2/TRBV6-3 | . | . | CASSYSSFYEQYF | TGTGCCAGCAGTTACTCTAGTTTCTACGAGCAGTACTTC
TRBJ2-3 | TRBV2 | . | . | CASTTQGGATDTQYF | TGTGCCAGCACAACTCAGGGGGGTGCGACAGATACGCAGTATTTT
TRBJ2-7 | TRBV12-3/TRBV12-4 | . | . | CASSFGTETYEQYF | TGTGCCAGCAGTTTTGGGACGGAGACCTACGAGCAGTACTTC
TRBJ2-1 | TRBV7-9 | . | few | CASSLAQFGVGNEQFF | TGTGCCAGCAGCTTAGCCCAGTTCGGGGTAGGAAATGAGCAGTTCTTC
TRBJ1-1 | TRBV29-1 | . | . | CSVAPGEAFF | TGCAGCGTTGCTCCCGGTGAAGCTTTCTTT
TRBJ1-1 | TRBV7-6 | . | . | CASSLGTVLNTEAFF | TGTGCCAGCAGCTTAGGAACCGTCCTGAACACTGAAGCTTTCTTT
TRBJ2-1 | TRBV5-1 | TRBD1 | . | CASSHRDRGSNEQFF | TGCGCCAGCAGCCACCGGGACAGGGGGTCCAATGAGCAGTTCTTC
TRBJ2-7 | TRBV7-8 | . | . | CASSLPPYEQYF | TGTGCCAGCAGCTTACCACCCTACGAGCAGTACTTC
TRBJ2-5 | TRBV12-3/TRBV12-4 | TRBD1 | few | CASSQPTGGGETQYF | TGTGCCAGCAGCCAACCGACAGGGGGCGGTGAGACCCAGTACTTC
TRBJ1-6 | TRBV4-1 | . | . | CASSQVGPPHNSPLHF | TGCGCCAGCAGCCAAGTCGGTCCTCCCCATAATTCACCCCTCCACTTT
TRBJ2-3 | TRBV20-1 | . | . | CSARDEGTPTDTQYF | TGCAGTGCTAGAGATGAGGGCACCCCCACAGATACGCAGTATTTT
TRBJ2-4 | TRBV5-6 | . | . | CASSLYGGRVPNIQYF | TGTGCCAGCAGCTTGTATGGGGGGCGCGTCCCAAACATTCAGTACTTC
TRBJ2-5 | TRBV24-1 | TRBD2 | . | CATSDPTSAETQYF | TGTGCCACCAGTGACCCCACTAGCGCGGAGACCCAGTACTTC
TRBJ1-2 | TRBV24-1 | TRBD1 | . | CATSDSTGVRGYTF | TGTGCCACCAGTGATTCAACAGGGGTGCGGGGCTACACCTTC
TRBJ1-6 | TRBV20-1 | . | . | CSAEPQFGVRPLHF | TGCAGTGCGGAACCACAGTTCGGAGTCCGACCCCTCCACTTT
TRBJ2-2 | TRBV12-3/TRBV12-4 | TRBD2 | few | CASTPGLAGSGELFF | TGTGCCAGCACGCCGGGACTAGCGGGATCCGGGGAGCTGTTTTTT
TRBJ2-2 | TRBV29-1 | TRBD2 | many | CSVEESGTSGTGELFF | TGCAGCGTTGAAGAATCCGGGACTAGCGGAACCGGGGAGCTGTTTTTT
TRBJ2-1 | TRBV20-1 | TRBD1 | few | CSAREDRYNEQFF | TGCAGTGCTAGGGAGGACAGGTACAATGAGCAGTTCTTC
TRBJ2-2 | TRBV24-1 | . | . | CAIGSPGELFF | TGTGCCATCGGCAGTCCCGGGGAGCTGTTTTTT
TRBJ2-1 | TRBV10-3 | . | few | CAISGKGQDEQFF | TGTGCCATCAGTGGGAAGGGGCAGGATGAGCAGTTCTTC
TRBJ2-7 | TRBV5-4 | . | . | CASSRDLFGDEQYF | TGTGCCAGCAGTCGGGACCTCTTCGGAGACGAGCAGTACTTC
TRBJ2-1 | TRBV20-1 | . | few | CSAARGTAGYNEQFF | TGCAGTGCAGCCCGGGGCACGGCGGGTTACAATGAGCAGTTCTTC
TRBJ2-7 | TRBV4-2 | TRBD2 | few | CASSQDYSLAGDEQYF | TGTGCCAGCAGCCAAGATTACTCGCTAGCGGGAGACGAGCAGTACTTC
TRBJ2-7 | TRBV15 | TRBD2 | . | CATGLRAGQYEQYF | TGTGCCACGGGACTACGGGCAGGGCAGTACGAGCAGTACTTC
TRBJ2-4 | TRBV5-1 | . | . | CASSLDGHQGIQYF | TGCGCCAGCAGCTTGGATGGGCATCAGGGCATTCAGTACTTC
TRBJ1-1 | TRBV12-3/TRBV12-4 | TRBD1 | . | CASSPRQGLKRGEAFF | TGTGCCAGCAGTCCGCGACAGGGGCTCAAGAGGGGGGAAGCTTTCTTT
TRBJ1-6 | TRBV6-2/TRBV6-3 | . | . | CASRKTGVRGARNSPLHF | TGTGCCAGCCGGAAGACTGGGGTGCGGGGGGCTCGGAATTCACCCCTCCACTTT
TRBJ2-7 | TRBV15 | . | . | CATSRDYNEQYF | TGTGCCACCAGCAGAGATTATAACGAGCAGTACTTC
TRBJ1-5 | TRBV20-1 | . | . | CSARDRRHQPQHF | TGCAGTGCTAGGGATCGGAGGCATCAGCCCCAGCATTTT
TRBJ1-1 | TRBV12-3/TRBV12-4 | . | few | CASSPPGTQDTEAFF | TGTGCCAGCAGTCCCCCCGGGACTCAGGACACTGAAGCTTTCTTT
TRBJ2-4 | TRBV7-2 | TRBD2 | few | CASSPFRGGNIQYF | TGTGCCAGCAGCCCATTCCGGGGGGGCAACATTCAGTACTTC
TRBJ2-7 | TRBV20-1 | TRBD1 | . | CSANEPGQWYEQYF | TGCAGTGCAAATGAGCCGGGACAGTGGTACGAGCAGTACTTC
TRBJ2-5 | TRBV27 | TRBD2 | few | CASGTSGGWTTQYF | TGTGCCAGCGGGACTAGCGGGGGATGGACGACCCAGTACTTC
TRBJ2-7 | TRBV24-1 | TRBD2 | . | CATSDGTSGGPYSYEQYF | TGTGCCACCAGTGATGGGACTAGCGGGGGTCCCTACTCCTACGAGCAGTACTTC
TRBJ2-2 | TRBV7-2 | . | few | CASNSPRSVGDTGELFF | TGTGCCAGCAATTCCCCGCGGTCGGTGGGGGACACCGGGGAGCTGTTTTTT
TRBJ2-1 | TRBV7-9 | TRBD1 | few | CASSRDRDSYNEQFF | TGTGCCAGCAGCCGTGACAGGGATTCCTACAATGAGCAGTTCTTC
TRBJ2-2 | TRBV29-1 | TRBD1 | few | CSVLGTENTGELFF | TGCAGCGTCCTCGGGACAGAGAACACCGGGGAGCTGTTTTTT
TRBJ2-2 | TRBV4-1 | . | few | CASSPRVGPNTGELFF | TGCGCCAGCAGCCCTCGGGTGGGGCCGAACACCGGGGAGCTGTTTTTT
TRBJ2-1 | TRBV6-2/TRBV6-3 | TRBD2 | few | CASTLAGGPYNEQFF | TGTGCCAGCACTCTAGCGGGAGGGCCGTACAATGAGCAGTTCTTC